A selection of T cell receptor beta chains follows, all from one sample in a study of PD-1 blockade in classical Hodgkin lymphoma. Produced via immunoSEQ multiplex PCR; TCRdb's table is partial and in-frame only. Found here are fewer than 45,000 clones, roughly 65% of them singletons; the top ten hold 2.5% to 3.5%. This material consisted of peripheral blood mononuclear cells (PBMCs), taken before the fourth cycle of nivolumab. These receptors came from a human donor with classical Hodgkin lymphoma. Both conserved end residues are part of each CDR3. D genes are given only for firm matches. For some rows the clone size is stated as once, few or many, or as a class when expanded; others skip it.

clone size	D gene	V gene	J gene	CDR3 DNA	CDR3 protein
-	-	TRBV28	TRBJ1-3	TGTGCCAGCAGTTCGGCAAACACCATATATTTT	CASSSANTIYF
-	-	TRBV30	TRBJ2-3	TGTGCCTGGAGTGTCGTTCGCACAGATACGCAGTATTTT	CAWSVVRTDTQYF
few	TRBD2	TRBV9	TRBJ2-3	TGTGCCAGCAGCGCCGCCTCGGGACTAATCACAGATACGCAGTATTTT	CASSAASGLITDTQYF
-	TRBD2	TRBV7-2	TRBJ2-1	TGTGCCAGCAGCTTAGATTCACTAGCGGGAAAGCAGTTCTTC	CASSLDSLAGKQFF
-	-	TRBV7-2	TRBJ1-1	TGTGCCAGCAGCCTACAGGGTTATACTGAAGCTTTCTTT	CASSLQGYTEAFF
medium-sized	TRBD2	TRBV18	TRBJ2-7	TGTGCCAGCTCACCAGTCGGCGGGGGGTACTCCTACGAGCAGTACTTC	CASSPVGGGYSYEQYF
-	-	TRBV7-6	TRBJ2-7	TGTGCCAGCAGCCTAAAGCGGAGCTACGAGCAGTACTTC	CASSLKRSYEQYF
-	TRBD1	TRBV6-6	TRBJ2-1	TGTGCCAGCAAGGGGGCTGGGGAGCAGTTCTTC	CASKGAGEQFF
-	-	TRBV6-6	TRBJ2-3	TGTGCCAGCAGTTTCTCGAGAGCAGGGTCAGATACGCAGTATTTT	CASSFSRAGSDTQYF
-	-	TRBV6-5	TRBJ1-5	TGTGCCAGCAGTTACCGCCGAGGGGGGGATCAGCCCCAGCATTTT	CASSYRRGGDQPQHF
-	TRBD1	TRBV30	TRBJ2-1	TGTGCCTGGAGGGGACAGGGTTACAATGAGCAGTTCTTC	CAWRGQGYNEQFF
-	-	TRBV7-2	TRBJ2-7	TGTGCCAGCACCCACCGGAGAGCAGGAACCTACGAGCAGTACTTC	CASTHRRAGTYEQYF
once	-	TRBV19	TRBJ2-5	TGTGCCAGTAGTATTACCGGTGTAAGGCAAGAGACCCAGTACTTC	CASSITGVRQETQYF
-	-	TRBV7-2	TRBJ2-1	TGTGCCAGCAGCTTACGGGGGCAGGGGTTGCTCGATGAGCAGTTCTTC	CASSLRGQGLLDEQFF
few	TRBD2	TRBV12-5	TRBJ2-2	TGTGCTAGTGGTGGCCCAACCCCAGGGACTAGCGGGACCGGGGAGCTGTTTTTT	CASGGPTPGTSGTGELFF
-	-	TRBV19	TRBJ1-1	TGTGCCAGTAGTATAGGGGTCCAGCTTAACACTGAAGCTTTCTTT	CASSIGVQLNTEAFF
-	-	TRBV5-4	TRBJ2-6	TGTGCCAGCAGCGTTGACAGTTCTGGGGCCAACGTCCTGACTTTC	CASSVDSSGANVLTF
-	TRBD1	TRBV7-2	TRBJ2-1	TGTGCCAGCAGCGTACAGGGGGGTTCCTACAATGAGCAGTTCTTC	CASSVQGGSYNEQFF
-	-	TRBV28	TRBJ2-2	TGTGCCAGCAGTTTACAAGGGGTGACCGGGGAGCTGTTTTTT	CASSLQGVTGELFF
-	-	TRBV7-3	TRBJ2-5	TGTGCCAGCAGCTTAACACAGGGAACCGCGGAGACCCAGTACTTC	CASSLTQGTAETQYF
few	-	TRBV28	TRBJ2-4	TGTGCCAGCAGTTTTGGCCAAATAGCCAAAAACATTCAGTACTTC	CASSFGQIAKNIQYF
-	TRBD1	TRBV19	TRBJ2-1	TGTGCCAGTAGTATTCTGGGACAGGGGGCTTGGGGCTCCTACAATGAGCAGTTCTTC	CASSILGQGAWGSYNEQFF
-	-	TRBV4-1	TRBJ1-5	TGCGCCAGCAGCCGCGTAGCGGGCACTAGCAATCAGCCCCAGCATTTT	CASSRVAGTSNQPQHF
-	TRBD1	TRBV4-1	TRBJ2-3	TGCGCCAGCAGTCTGGGACAGGGAGTGAAGTCAGATACGCAGTATTTT	CASSLGQGVKSDTQYF
-	-	TRBV30	TRBJ1-6	TGTGCCTGGAGTGGGGCATCTTATAATTCACCCCTCCACTTT	CAWSGASYNSPLHF
-	TRBD1	TRBV7-9	TRBJ2-2	TGTGCCAGCAGCTCTGACAGGGGGCTTAACACCGGGGAGCTGTTTTTT	CASSSDRGLNTGELFF
-	-	TRBV11-2	TRBJ2-2	TGTGCCAGCAGCCCCCGGCCGGCCACCGGGGAGCTGTTTTTT	CASSPRPATGELFF
-	-	TRBV7-2	TRBJ2-7	TGTGCCAGCAGCTTGTGGGGGCCTAAGGCCTACGAGCAGTACTTC	CASSLWGPKAYEQYF
-	-	TRBV7-3	TRBJ2-7	TGTGCCAGCAGCTTAGGCGGCGTGTCAGCGGGTCCTTCCTACGAGCAGTACTTC	CASSLGGVSAGPSYEQYF
-	-	TRBV10-3	TRBJ2-7	TGTGCCATCAATAGGGGCCCGGGTGACGAGCAGTACTTC	CAINRGPGDEQYF
few	-	TRBV7-9	TRBJ2-7	TGTGCCAGCGCGTCGTCCTGGGAAGCCTACGAGCAGTACTTC	CASASSWEAYEQYF
-	TRBD2	TRBV9	TRBJ2-1	TGTGCCAGCAGCGTAGGACTAGCGGGCCCGAGCTCCTACAATGAGCAGTTCTTC	CASSVGLAGPSSYNEQFF
-	-	TRBV28	TRBJ1-5	TGTGCCAGCAGGTTACCATCAGGGCTCAATCAGCCCCAGCATTTT	CASRLPSGLNQPQHF
-	-	TRBV7-9	TRBJ1-5	TGTGCCAGCAGCGCGTGGGGGAATCAGCCCCAGCATTTT	CASSAWGNQPQHF
-	TRBD1	TRBV5-7	TRBJ2-7	TGTGCCAGCAGCAGAACCGGGACAGGGGGCTACGAGCAGTACTTC	CASSRTGTGGYEQYF